This TCR beta chain was captured in a study of blood T cell repertoires in COVID-19. Overall study context: Acute and convalescent COVID-19 specimens originated in the United States, Italy and Spain. Sample material is recorded as cDNA or gDNA derived from T cells, B-cell-depleted T cells, or PBMCs.

This CDR3 is 13 amino acids long. Germline CDR1 and CDR2: SGHVS and FQNEAQ. V gave up 6 bases and J gave up 5 bases, with 13 bases separating them. As handled by the study authors: Estimation of nucleated cell counts was performed using reference gene primer amplification. Generated by immunoSEQ multiplex PCR, the TCRdb table keeps only in-frame clones and is missing some. V, J and clone size were drawn from that table, and D and trimming were deduced from the DNA. Of around 190,000 clones listed, about 82% are singletons. This chain uses TRBV7-8 with TRBJ1-1; TRBD1 might be the D (6 bases). The source material was PBMCs or T cells enriched from blood (not recorded which). This TCR was recovered from a man aged 35 to 55 with acute COVID-19. The CDR3 bases are TGTGCCAGCAGACCACAGGGATGGACTGAAGCTTTCTTT. This codes for CASRPQGWTEAFF. Based on the CDR3 plus reference TRBV7-8 and TRBJ1-1, the full variable domain is GAGVSQSPRYKVAKRGQDVALRCDPISGHVSLFWYQQALGQGPEFLTYFQNEAQLDKSGLPSDRFFAERPEGSVSTLKIQRTQQEDSAVYLCASRPQGWTEAFFGQGTRLTVV.